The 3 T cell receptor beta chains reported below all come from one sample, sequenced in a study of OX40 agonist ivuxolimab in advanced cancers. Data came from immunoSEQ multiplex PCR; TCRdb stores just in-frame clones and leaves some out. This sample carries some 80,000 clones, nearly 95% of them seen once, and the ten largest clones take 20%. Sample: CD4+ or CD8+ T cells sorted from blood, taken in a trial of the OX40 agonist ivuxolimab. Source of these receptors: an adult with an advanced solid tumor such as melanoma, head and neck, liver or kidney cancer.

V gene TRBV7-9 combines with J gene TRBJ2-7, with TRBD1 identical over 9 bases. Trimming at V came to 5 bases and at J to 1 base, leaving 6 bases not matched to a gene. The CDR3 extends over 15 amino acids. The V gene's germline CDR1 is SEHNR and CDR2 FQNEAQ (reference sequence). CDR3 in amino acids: CASSGTGQGSYEQYF. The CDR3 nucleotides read TGTGCCAGCAGCGGAACGGGACAGGGATCCTACGAGCAGTACTTC.

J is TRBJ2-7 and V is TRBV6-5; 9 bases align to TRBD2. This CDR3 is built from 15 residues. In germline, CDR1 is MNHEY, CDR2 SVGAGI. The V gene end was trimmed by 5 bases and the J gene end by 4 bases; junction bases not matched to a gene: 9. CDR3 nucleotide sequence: TGTGCCAGCAGTCCCCCGACTAGCGGAAGATACGAGCAGTACTTC. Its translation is CASSPPTSGRYEQYF.

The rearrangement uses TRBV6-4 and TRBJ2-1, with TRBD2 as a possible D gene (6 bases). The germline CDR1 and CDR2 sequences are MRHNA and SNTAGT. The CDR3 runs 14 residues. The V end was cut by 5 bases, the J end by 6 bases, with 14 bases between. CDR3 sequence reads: CASSKAPGGNEQFF. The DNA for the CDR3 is TGTGCCAGCAGTAAGGCCCCCGGGGGCAATGAGCAGTTCTTC.